This TCR beta chain appears in the sequencing data of a study of blood T cell repertoires in COVID-19. Study in general: COVID-19 samples collected from the United States, Italy and Spain covered acute and convalescent phases. T cells, B-cell-depleted T cells, or PBMCs provided the cDNA or gDNA that served as material.

Original analysis: Reference gene primer amplification in the assay estimated nucleated cell counts. Only in-frame clones appear in the TCRdb table, and some are missing; sequencing was by immunoSEQ multiplex PCR. For V, J and clone size, that table is used; D and trimming come from the DNA. The sample comprises about 260,000 clones, more than 75% of which are singletons, and 2.3% rests with the top ten. Germline lookup yields CDR1 SGHNT and CDR2 YENEEA. This CDR3 has 16 amino acids. V dropped 5 bases and J dropped 0 bases, with 14 bases sitting between them. The chain has TRBV11-3 and TRBJ2-1; the D gene is possibly TRBD2 (5 bases). This clonotype was sampled from a woman aged 50 to 60 with acute or convalescent COVID-19. Specimen: peripheral blood. The CDR3 loop is CASSARTFSSYNEQFF. In DNA, the CDR3 is TGTGCCAGCAGCGCCCGGACTTTCAGCTCCTACAATGAGCAGTTCTTC.